Sequencing of this T cell receptor (beta chain) was carried out in a study of control samples from healthy donors and cancer patients. The data were produced by immunoSEQ multiplex PCR, yet TCRdb's version contains in-frame clones alone and is incomplete. The top ten hold 1.5% to 2% of the sample, which has fewer than 250,000 clones, around 93% seen once. The CDR3 covers 17 residues. V gave up 8 bases and J gave up 2 bases, with 24 bases separating them. Germline V gene sequence: CDR1 LNHDA, CDR2 SQIVND (reference sequence). Input material: blood. The TCR was taken from a man aged 25 to 45 in good health. The chain employs TRBV19 and TRBJ1-1; D may be TRBD1 (5 bases). The CDR3 protein is CASAVGQGSYLNTEAFF. As DNA, the CDR3 is TGTGCCAGTGCAGTTGGTCAGGGATCGTACCTTAACACTGAAGCTTTCTTT. Variable domain in full (rest from reference TRBV19 and TRBJ1-1): DGGITQSPKYLFRKEGQNVTLSCEQNLNHDAMYWYRQDPGQGLRLIYYSQIVNDFQKGDIAEGYSVSREKKESFPLTVTSAQKNPTAFYLCASAVGQGSYLNTEAFFGQGTRLTVV.